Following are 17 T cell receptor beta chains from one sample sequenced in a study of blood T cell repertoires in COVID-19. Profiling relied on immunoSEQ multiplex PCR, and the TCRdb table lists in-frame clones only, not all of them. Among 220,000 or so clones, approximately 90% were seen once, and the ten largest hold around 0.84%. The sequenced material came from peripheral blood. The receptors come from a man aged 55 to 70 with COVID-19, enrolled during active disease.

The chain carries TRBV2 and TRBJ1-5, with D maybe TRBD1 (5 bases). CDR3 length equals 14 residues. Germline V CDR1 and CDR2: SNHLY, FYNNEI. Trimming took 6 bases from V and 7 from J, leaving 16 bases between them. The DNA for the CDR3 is TGTGCCAGCAGGGAGACAGTATCAGGGCAGCCCCAGCATTTT. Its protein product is CASRETVSGQPQHF.

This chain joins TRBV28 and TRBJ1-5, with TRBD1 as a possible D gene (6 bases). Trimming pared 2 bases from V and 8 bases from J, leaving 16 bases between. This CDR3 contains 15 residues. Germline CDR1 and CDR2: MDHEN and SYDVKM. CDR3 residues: CASSLLDRIEEPQHF. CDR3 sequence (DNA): TGTGCCAGCAGTTTACTAGACAGGATCGAGGAGCCCCAGCATTTT.

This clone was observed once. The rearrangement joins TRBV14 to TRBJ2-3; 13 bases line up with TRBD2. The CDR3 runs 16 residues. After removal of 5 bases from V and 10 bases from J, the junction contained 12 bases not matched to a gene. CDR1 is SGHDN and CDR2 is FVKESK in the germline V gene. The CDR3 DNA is TGTGCCAGCAGCTACCTTTCCGGGACTAGCGGGGTAGCGCAGTATTTT. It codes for CASSYLSGTSGVAQYF. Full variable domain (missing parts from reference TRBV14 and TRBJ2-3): EAGVTQFPSHSVIEKGQTVTLRCDPISGHDNLYWYRRVMGKEIKFLLHFVKESKQDESGMPNNRFLAERTGGTYSTLKVQPAELEDSGVYFCASSYLSGTSGVAQYFGPGTRLTVL.

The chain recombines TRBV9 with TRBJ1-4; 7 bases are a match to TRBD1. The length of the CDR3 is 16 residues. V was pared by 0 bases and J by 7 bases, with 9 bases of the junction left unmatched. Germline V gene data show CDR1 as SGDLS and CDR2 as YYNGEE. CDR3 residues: CASSVAVGTATEKLFF. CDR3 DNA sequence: TGTGCCAGCAGCGTAGCGGTTGGGACAGCGACTGAAAAACTGTTTTTT. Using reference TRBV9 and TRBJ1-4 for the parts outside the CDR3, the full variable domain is DSGVTQTPKHLITATGQRVTLRCSPRSGDLSVYWYQQSLDQGLQFLIQYYNGEERAKGNILERFSAQQFPDLHSELNLSSLELGDSALYFCASSVAVGTATEKLFFGSGTQLSVL.

The CDR3 DNA is TGTGCCAGTAGTATGGAGCCCTTCCTCCGTGGCTACACCTTC. Its translation: CASSMEPFLRGYTF. The genes are TRBV19 and TRBJ1-2; D gene ambiguous. Germline assignment: CDR1 LNHDA and CDR2 SQIVND (reference sequence). The V and J ends lost 3 bases and 7 bases respectively, with 15 bases between them. The CDR3 runs 14 residues.

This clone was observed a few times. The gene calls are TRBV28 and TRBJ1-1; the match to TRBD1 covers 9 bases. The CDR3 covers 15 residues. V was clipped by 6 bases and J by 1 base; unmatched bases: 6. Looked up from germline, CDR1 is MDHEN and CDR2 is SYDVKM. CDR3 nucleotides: TGTGCCAGCAGACGACAGGGGGGCTCGAACACTGAAGCTTTCTTT. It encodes CASRRQGGSNTEAFF. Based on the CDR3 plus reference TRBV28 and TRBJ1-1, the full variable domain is DVKVTQSSRYLVKRTGEKVFLECVQDMDHENMFWYRQDPGLGLRLIYFSYDVKMKEKGDIPEGYSVSREKKERFSLILESASTNQTSMYLCASRRQGGSNTEAFFGQGTRLTVV.

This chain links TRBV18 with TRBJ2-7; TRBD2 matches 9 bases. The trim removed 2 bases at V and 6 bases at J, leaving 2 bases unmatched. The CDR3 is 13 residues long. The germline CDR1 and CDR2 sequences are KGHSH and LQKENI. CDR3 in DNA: TGTGCCAGCTCACCAGGCGGGAGGGGCGAGCAGTACTTC. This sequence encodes CASSPGGRGEQYF. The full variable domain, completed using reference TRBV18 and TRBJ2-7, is NAGVMQNPRHLVRRRGQEARLRCSPMKGHSHVYWYRQLPEEGLKFMVYLQKENIIDESGMPKERFSAEFPKEGPSILRIQQVVRGDSAAYFCASSPGGRGEQYFGPGTRLTVT.

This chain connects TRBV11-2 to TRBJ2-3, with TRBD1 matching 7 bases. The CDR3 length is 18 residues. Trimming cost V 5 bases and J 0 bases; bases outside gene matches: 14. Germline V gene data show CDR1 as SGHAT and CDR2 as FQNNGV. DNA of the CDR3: TGTGCCAGCAGCCGACACTCGCCTACGACAGGGAGCACAGATACGCAGTATTTT. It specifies CASSRHSPTTGSTDTQYF.

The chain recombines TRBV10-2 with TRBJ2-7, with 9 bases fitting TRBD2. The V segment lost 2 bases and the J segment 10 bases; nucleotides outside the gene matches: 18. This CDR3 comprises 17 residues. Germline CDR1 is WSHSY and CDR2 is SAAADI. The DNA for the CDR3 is TGCGCCAGCAGTGAGGATCAGGAGTCCAGCGGGGGGCCACGACAGTACTTC. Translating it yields CASSEDQESSGGPRQYF.

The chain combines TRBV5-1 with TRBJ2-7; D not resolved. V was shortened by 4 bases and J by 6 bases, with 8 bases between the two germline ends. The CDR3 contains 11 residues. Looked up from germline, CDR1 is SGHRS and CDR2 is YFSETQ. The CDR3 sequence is CASSARGEQYF. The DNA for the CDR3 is TGCGCCAGCAGCGCCAGAGGCGAGCAGTACTTC.

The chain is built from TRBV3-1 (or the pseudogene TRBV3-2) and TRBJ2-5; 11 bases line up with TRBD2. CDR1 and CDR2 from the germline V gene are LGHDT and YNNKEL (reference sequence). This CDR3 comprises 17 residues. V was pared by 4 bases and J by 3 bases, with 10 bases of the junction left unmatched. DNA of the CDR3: TGTGCCAGCAGCCCCACCCCCCCTAGCGGGGGGAAAGAGACCCAGTACTTC. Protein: CASSPTPPSGGKETQYF.

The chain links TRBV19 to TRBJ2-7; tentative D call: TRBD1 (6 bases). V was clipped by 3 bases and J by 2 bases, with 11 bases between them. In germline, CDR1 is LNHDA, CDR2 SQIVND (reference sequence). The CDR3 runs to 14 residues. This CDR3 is CASSIRTEAYEQYF. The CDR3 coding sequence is TGTGCCAGTAGTATTCGGACAGAAGCCTACGAGCAGTACTTC.

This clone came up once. As DNA, the CDR3 is TGTGCCAGCAGCGCCCAACCGATGACGGGCGGGTACCAAGAGACCCAGTACTTC. Translation gives CASSAQPMTGGYQETQYF. The chain joins TRBV9 to TRBJ2-5; tentatively, D is TRBD2 (5 bases). V lost 3 bases to trimming and J lost 0 bases, with 21 bases between them. Per the germline V gene, CDR1 is SGDLS and CDR2 is YYNGEE. This CDR3 has 18 amino acids.

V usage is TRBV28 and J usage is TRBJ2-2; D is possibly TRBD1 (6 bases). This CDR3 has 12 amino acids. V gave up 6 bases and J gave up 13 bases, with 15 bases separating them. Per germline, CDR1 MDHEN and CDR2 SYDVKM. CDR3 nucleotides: TGTGCCAGCAGCTTAGACAGGCTGCGGCTGTTTTTT. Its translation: CASSLDRLRLFF.

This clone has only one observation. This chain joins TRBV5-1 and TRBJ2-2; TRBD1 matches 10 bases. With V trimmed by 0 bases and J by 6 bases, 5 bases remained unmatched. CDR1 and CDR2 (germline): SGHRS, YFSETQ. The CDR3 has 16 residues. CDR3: CASSLGGQGVSGELFF. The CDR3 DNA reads TGCGCCAGCAGCTTGGGAGGACAGGGGGTGTCCGGGGAGCTGTTTTTT.

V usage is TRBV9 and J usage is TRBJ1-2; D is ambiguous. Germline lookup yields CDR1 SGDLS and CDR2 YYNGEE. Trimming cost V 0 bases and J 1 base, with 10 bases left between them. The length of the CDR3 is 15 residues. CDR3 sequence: CASSVEADFNYGYTF. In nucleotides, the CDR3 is TGTGCCAGCAGCGTAGAGGCAGACTTTAACTATGGCTACACCTTC. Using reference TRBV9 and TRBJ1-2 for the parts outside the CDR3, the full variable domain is DSGVTQTPKHLITATGQRVTLRCSPRSGDLSVYWYQQSLDQGLQFLIQYYNGEERAKGNILERFSAQQFPDLHSELNLSSLELGDSALYFCASSVEADFNYGYTFGSGTRLTVV.

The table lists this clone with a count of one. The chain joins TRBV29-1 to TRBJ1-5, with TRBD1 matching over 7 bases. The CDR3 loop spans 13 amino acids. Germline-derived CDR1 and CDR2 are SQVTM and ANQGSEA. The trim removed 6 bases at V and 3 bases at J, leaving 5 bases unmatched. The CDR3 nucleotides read TGCAGCGTAGTACAGGGGTACAATCAGCCCCAGCATTTT. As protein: CSVVQGYNQPQHF.